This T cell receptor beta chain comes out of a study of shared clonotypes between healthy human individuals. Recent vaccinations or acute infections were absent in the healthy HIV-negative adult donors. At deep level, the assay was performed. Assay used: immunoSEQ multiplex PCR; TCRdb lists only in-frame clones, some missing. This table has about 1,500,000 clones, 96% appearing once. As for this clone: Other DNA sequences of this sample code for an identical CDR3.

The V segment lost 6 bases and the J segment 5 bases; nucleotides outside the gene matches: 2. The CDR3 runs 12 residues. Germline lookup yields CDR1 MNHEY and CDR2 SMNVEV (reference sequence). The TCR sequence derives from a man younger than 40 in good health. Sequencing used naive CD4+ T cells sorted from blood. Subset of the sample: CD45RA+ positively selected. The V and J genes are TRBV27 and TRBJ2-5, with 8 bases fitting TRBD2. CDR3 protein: CASSRGRETQYF. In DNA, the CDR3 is TGTGCCAGCAGCCGCGGGAGGGAGACCCAGTACTTC.